This TCR beta chain was recovered during a study of CD8 T cells in ankylosing spondylitis (dated by TCRdb to between 2016 and 2019). Regarding the complete study: The study set out to find disease-linked TCR variants by profiling T cell receptor beta repertoires in ankylosing spondylitis patients and healthy donors. Peripheral blood samples were taken, and synovial fluid was additionally collected from ankylosing spondylitis patients. The full study cohort comprised 25 ankylosing spondylitis patients and approximately 100 healthy donors.

What the research found in general, with its limitations: Some of the motif variants had been reported before in the synovial fluid and blood of reactive arthritis patients, a finding that suggests common disease-initiation mechanisms. The disease-linked clones showed a CD8+ phenotype and occurred at relatively low frequencies in peripheral blood. According to the report, matched synovial fluid samples from ankylosing spondylitis patients were significantly enriched for the disease-linked clones. A TCR beta motif made up of several highly homologous amino acid variants appeared to be characteristic of blood from ankylosing spondylitis patients.

This clonotype was counted ten times or more. This receptor's antigen is unknown. No much larger clone exists at a distance of one base, and base qualities are not known. Looking up the germline V gene yields CDR1 SGDLS and CDR2 YYNGEE. The CDR3 holds 14 amino acids from the cysteine to the phenylalanine. The read is trimmed to its CDR3 DNA, 42 bases read in frame from base 1. V is cut by 3 bases and J by 2 bases, and the space between the germline ends is 8 bases. Instrument used: Illumina HiSeq 2500. Quantitative 5'-RACE with molecular barcodes was the method used to prepare the TCR beta libraries. Turning to the authors' computational methods: A new computational method based on a probabilistic model of VDJ rearrangement was used to identify disease-linked TCR variants. Starting from the raw public reads, TCRdb applied fastp trimming at Q25, assembled clones with MiXCR and retained in-frame beta chains. Each CDR3 protein appears once, grouped with its most common genes and DNA. The V and J calls reflect TCRdb's pipeline rather than the authors' work. This sample gives approximately 15,000 distinct CDR3 sequences in total; approximately 3% of them show up just once. Less than 9% of the sample is taken by the ten largest.

This sequence originates from a male donor with ankylosing spondylitis or in good health (not recorded which). This receptor chain uses TRBV9 and TRBJ1-4; the D segment could be TRBD1, given 5 matching bases. Sequenced material: blood, either unsorted or a sorted T cell fraction (not recorded which). This receptor has the CDR3 CASSGGVTNEKLFF. The DNA reads TGTGCCAGCAGCGGAGGGGTGACTAATGAAAAACTGTTTTTT.